This TCR beta chain derives from a study of CD8 T cells in Susac syndrome. With random hexamers, about 0.5 to 1 ug RNA was reverse transcribed. The authors amplified TCR beta CDR3 across 54 Vbeta and 13 Jbeta using immunoSEQ multiplex PCR. TCRdb redid the calling of the immunoSEQ multiplex PCR reads with MiXCR, one entry per CDR3 protein. The table shows more than 75,000 distinct CDR3 sequences, with approximately 94% occurring only once. The sequence was obtained from a human donor in good health. Specimen: CD8+ T cells from PBMCs.

CDR3 in DNA: TGCGCCAGCAGCCAAGATGGCACTGAAGCTTTCTTT. Residues: CASSQDGTEAFF. The chain couples TRBV4-1 to TRBJ1-1; D unclear. The CDR3 spans 12 residues. Per the germline V gene, CDR1 is MGHRA and CDR2 is YSYEKL. V lost 0 bases and J 4 bases, leaving 3 bases between the germline ends.